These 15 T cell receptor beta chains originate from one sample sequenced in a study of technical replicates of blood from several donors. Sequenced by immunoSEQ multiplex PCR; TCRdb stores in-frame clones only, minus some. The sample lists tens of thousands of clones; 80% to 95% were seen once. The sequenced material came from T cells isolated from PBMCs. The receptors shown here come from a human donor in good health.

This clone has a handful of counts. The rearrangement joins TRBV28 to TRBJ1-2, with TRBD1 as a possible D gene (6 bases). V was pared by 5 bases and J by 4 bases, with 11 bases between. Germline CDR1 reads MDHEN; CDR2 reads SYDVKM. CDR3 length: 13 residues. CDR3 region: CASSATGSYGYTF. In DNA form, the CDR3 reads TGTGCCAGCAGTGCTACAGGGAGCTATGGCTACACCTTC.

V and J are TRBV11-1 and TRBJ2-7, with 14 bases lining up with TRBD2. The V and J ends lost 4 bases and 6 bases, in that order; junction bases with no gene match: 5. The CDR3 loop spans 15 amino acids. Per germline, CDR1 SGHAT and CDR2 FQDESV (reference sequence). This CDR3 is CASSWGLAGAIEQYF. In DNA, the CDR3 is TGTGCCAGCAGCTGGGGACTAGCGGGAGCTATCGAGCAGTACTTC.

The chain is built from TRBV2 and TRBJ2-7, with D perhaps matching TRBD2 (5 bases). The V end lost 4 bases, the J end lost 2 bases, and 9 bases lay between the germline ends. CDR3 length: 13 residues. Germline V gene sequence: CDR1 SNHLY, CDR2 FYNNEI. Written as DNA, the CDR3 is TGTGCCAGCAGTGTTGAGGGAACCTACGAGCAGTACTTC. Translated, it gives CASSVEGTYEQYF. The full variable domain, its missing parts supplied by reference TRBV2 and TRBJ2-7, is EPEVTQTPSHQVTQMGQEVILRCVPISNHLYFYWYRQILGQKVEFLVSFYNNEISEKSEIFDDQFSVERPDGSNFTLKIRSTKLEDSAMYFCASSVEGTYEQYFGPGTRLTVT.

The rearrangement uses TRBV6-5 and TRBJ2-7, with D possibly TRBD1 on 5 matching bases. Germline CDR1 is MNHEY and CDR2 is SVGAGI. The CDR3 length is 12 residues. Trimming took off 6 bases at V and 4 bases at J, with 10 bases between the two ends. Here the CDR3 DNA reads TGTGCCAGCAGCCTAAAGGGGTACGAGCAGTACTTC. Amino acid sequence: CASSLKGYEQYF.

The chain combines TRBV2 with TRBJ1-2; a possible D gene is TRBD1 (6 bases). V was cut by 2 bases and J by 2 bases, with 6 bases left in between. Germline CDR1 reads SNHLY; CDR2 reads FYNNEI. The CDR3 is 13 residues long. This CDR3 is CASSEQGNYGYTF. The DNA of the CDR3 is TGTGCCAGCAGTGAACAGGGGAACTATGGCTACACCTTC. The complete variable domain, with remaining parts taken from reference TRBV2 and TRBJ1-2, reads EPEVTQTPSHQVTQMGQEVILRCVPISNHLYFYWYRQILGQKVEFLVSFYNNEISEKSEIFDDQFSVERPDGSNFTLKIRSTKLEDSAMYFCASSEQGNYGYTFGSGTRLTVV.

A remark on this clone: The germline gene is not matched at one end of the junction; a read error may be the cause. The CDR3 protein is CASTYGELNTEAFF. CDR3 DNA sequence: TGTGCCAGCACTTACGGGGAGTTGAACACTGAAGCTTTCTTT. V and J are TRBV6-6 and TRBJ1-1, with D uncertain. CDR1 is MNHNY, CDR2 SVGAGI, per germline (reference sequence). The CDR3 covers 14 residues.

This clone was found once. The CDR3 bases are TGTGCCAGCAGTGACTCGAGGCCGCGGTATCCCTACGAGCAGTACTTC. Protein sequence: CASSDSRPRYPYEQYF. The V call is TRBV6-4, the J call TRBJ2-7; D is ambiguous. The V end lost 0 bases, the J end lost 2 bases, and 14 bases lay between the germline ends. Germline V CDR1 and CDR2: MRHNA, SNTAGT. The CDR3 contains 16 residues.

The CDR3 sequence is CASSLHRGIETQYF. CDR3 nucleotide sequence: TGTGCCAGCAGCTTACATCGGGGGATTGAGACCCAGTACTTC. The V and J genes are TRBV11-1 and TRBJ2-5, with a possible D match to TRBD2 (6 bases). This CDR3 has 14 amino acids. CDR1 and CDR2 from the germline V gene are SGHAT and FQDESV (reference sequence). The germline V and J ends were trimmed by 2 bases and 5 bases, with 12 bases remaining between them. The whole variable domain, filled in from reference TRBV11-1 and TRBJ2-5, reads EAEVAQSPRYKITEKSQAVAFWCDPISGHATLYWYRQILGQGPELLVQFQDESVVDDSQLPKDRFSAERLKGVDSTLKIQPAELGDSAMYLCASSLHRGIETQYFGPGTRLLVL.

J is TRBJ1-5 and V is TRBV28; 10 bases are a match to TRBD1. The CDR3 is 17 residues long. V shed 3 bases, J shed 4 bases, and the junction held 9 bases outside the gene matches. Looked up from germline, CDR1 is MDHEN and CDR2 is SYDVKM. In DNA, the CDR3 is TGTGCCAGCAGTTTTACGACAGGGGGCGGCAGTAATCAGCCCCAGCATTTT. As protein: CASSFTTGGGSNQPQHF. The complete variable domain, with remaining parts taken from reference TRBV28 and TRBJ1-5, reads DVKVTQSSRYLVKRTGEKVFLECVQDMDHENMFWYRQDPGLGLRLIYFSYDVKMKEKGDIPEGYSVSREKKERFSLILESASTNQTSMYLCASSFTTGGGSNQPQHFGDGTRLSIL.

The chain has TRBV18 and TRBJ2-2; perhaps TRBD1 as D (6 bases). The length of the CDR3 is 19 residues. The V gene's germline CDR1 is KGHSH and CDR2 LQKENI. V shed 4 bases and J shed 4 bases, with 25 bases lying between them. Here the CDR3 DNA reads TGTGCCAGCTCACTGGACAGACCTAGGGGAACACCAGGCACCGGGGAGCTGTTTTTT. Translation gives CASSLDRPRGTPGTGELFF.

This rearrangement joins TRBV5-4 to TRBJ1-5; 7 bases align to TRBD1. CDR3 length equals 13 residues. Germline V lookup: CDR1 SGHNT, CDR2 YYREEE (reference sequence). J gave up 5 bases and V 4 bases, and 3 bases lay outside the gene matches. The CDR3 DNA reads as TGTGCCAGCAGCATAGACAGGGATCAGCCCCAGCATTTT. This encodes CASSIDRDQPQHF.

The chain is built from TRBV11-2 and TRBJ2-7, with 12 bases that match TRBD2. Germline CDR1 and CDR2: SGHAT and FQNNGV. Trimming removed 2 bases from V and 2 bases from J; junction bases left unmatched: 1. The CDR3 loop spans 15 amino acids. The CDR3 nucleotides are TGTGCCAGCAGCTTACGACTAGCGGGAGCCTACGAGCAGTACTTC. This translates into CASSLRLAGAYEQYF.

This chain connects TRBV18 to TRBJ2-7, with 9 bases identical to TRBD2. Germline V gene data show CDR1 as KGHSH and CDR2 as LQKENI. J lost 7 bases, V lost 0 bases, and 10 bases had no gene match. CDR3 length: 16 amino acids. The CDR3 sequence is CASSPPASGDNEEQYF. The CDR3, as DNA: TGTGCCAGCTCACCACCTGCTAGCGGGGACAACGAAGAGCAGTACTTC.

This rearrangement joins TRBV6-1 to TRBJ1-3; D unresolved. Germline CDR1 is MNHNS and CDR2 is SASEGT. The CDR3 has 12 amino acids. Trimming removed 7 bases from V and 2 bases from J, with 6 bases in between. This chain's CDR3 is CASTRPGNTIYF. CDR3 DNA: TGTGCCAGCACGAGGCCTGGAAACACCATATATTTT.

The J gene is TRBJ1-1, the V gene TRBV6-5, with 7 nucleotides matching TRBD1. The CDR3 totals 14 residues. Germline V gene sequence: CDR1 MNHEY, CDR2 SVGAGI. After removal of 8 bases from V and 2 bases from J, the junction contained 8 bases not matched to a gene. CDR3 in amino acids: CASVPQGVNTEAFF. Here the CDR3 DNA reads TGTGCCAGCGTACCTCAGGGGGTTAACACTGAAGCTTTCTTT.